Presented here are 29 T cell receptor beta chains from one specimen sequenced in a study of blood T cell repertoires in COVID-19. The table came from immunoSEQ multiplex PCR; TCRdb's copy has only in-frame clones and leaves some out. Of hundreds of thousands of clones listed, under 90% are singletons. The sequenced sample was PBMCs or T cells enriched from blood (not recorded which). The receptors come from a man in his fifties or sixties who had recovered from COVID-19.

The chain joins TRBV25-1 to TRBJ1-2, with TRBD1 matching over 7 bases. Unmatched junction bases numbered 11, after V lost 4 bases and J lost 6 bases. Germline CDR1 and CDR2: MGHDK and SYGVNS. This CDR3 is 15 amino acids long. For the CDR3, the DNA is TGTGCCAGCAGTGCCCCCCCGCCTACAGGGGATGGCTACACCTTC. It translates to CASSAPPPTGDGYTF.

Here the CDR3 reads CASSTLAGAAYNEQFF. DNA for the CDR3: TGTGCCAGCAGCACATTAGCGGGAGCAGCCTACAATGAGCAGTTCTTC. The J gene is TRBJ2-1, the V gene TRBV7-3; 9 positions agree with TRBD2. Germline V gene lookup returns CDR1 SGHTA and CDR2 FQGTGA. J gave up 2 bases and V 5 bases, and 7 bases lay outside the gene matches. This CDR3 is 16 amino acids long.

CDR3 sequence reads: CASSLLAANTGELFF. The CDR3 DNA reads as TGCGCCAGCAGCTTGCTAGCGGCCAACACCGGGGAGCTGTTTTTT. V and J are TRBV5-1 and TRBJ2-2; 7 nucleotides align to TRBD2. With V trimmed by 1 base and J by 2 bases, 2 bases remained unmatched. Germline V CDR1 and CDR2: SGHRS, YFSETQ. The CDR3 totals 15 residues.

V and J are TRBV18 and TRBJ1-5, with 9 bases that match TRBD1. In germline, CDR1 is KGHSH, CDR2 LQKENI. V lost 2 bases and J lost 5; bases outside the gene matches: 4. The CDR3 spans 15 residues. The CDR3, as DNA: TGTGCCAGCTCACCAACAGGGGGCGAAGATCAGCCCCAGCATTTT. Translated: CASSPTGGEDQPQHF.

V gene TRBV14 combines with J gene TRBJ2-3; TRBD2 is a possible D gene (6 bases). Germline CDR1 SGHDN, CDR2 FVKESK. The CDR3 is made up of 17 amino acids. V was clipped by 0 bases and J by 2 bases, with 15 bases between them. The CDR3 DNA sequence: TGTGCCAGCAGCCAAGATGCTCTAGCGACATTCACAGATACGCAGTATTTT. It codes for CASSQDALATFTDTQYF.

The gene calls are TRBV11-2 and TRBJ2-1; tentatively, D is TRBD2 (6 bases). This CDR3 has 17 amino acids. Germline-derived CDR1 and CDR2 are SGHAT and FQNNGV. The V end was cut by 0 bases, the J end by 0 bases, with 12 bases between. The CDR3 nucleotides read TGTGCCAGCAGCTTAGATCTCCGGGGACTCTCCTACAATGAGCAGTTCTTC. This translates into CASSLDLRGLSYNEQFF.

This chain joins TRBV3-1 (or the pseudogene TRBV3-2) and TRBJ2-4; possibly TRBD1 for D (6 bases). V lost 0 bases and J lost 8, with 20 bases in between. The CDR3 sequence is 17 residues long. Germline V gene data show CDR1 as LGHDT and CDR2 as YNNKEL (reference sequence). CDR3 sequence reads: CASSQETGKQGSDIQYF. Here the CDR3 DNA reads TGTGCCAGCAGCCAAGAGACAGGTAAACAGGGTAGCGACATTCAGTACTTC.

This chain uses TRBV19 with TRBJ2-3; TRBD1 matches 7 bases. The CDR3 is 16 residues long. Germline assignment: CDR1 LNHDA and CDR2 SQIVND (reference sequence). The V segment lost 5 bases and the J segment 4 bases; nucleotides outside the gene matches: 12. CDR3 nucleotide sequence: TGTGCCAGTAGTGGTTACAGGGGTTTTTTAGCAGATACGCAGTATTTT. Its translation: CASSGYRGFLADTQYF.

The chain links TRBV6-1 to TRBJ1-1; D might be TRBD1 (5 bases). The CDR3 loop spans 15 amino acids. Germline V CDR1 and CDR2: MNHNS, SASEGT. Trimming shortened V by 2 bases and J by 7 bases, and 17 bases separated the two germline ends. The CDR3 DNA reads TGTGCCAGCAGTGAATGGGATTCTTCGACAGTTGAAGCTTTCTTT. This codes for CASSEWDSSTVEAFF.

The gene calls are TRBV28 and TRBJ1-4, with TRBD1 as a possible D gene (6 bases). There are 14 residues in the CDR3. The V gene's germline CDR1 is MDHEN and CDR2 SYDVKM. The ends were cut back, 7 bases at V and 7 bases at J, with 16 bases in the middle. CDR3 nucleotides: TGTGCCAGCACATCCGGGGGGGCGGGTGAAAAACTGTTTTTT. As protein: CASTSGGAGEKLFF.

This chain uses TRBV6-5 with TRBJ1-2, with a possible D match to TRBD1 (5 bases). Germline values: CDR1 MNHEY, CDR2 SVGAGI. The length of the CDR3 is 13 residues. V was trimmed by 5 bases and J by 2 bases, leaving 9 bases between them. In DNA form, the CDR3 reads TGTGCCAGCAGTCGGGGGGAGAACTATGGCTACACCTTC. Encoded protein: CASSRGENYGYTF.

The CDR3 is CATSPSRDSISEQYF. The DNA for the CDR3 is TGCGCCACCAGCCCATCCCGGGACAGCATTTCCGAGCAGTACTTC. The V call is TRBV10-1, the J call TRBJ2-7; TRBD1 matches at 7 bases. The CDR3 is 15 amino acids. CDR1 and CDR2 (germline): WNHNN, SYGVQD (reference sequence). The ends lost 10 bases at V and 6 bases at J; junction bases unmatched: 18.

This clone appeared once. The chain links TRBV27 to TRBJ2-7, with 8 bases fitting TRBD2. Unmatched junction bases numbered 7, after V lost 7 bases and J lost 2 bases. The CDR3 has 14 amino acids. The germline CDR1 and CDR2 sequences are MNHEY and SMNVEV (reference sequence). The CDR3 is CASNSGGSAYEQYF. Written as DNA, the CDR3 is TGTGCCAGCAACTCGGGAGGGAGTGCCTACGAGCAGTACTTC.

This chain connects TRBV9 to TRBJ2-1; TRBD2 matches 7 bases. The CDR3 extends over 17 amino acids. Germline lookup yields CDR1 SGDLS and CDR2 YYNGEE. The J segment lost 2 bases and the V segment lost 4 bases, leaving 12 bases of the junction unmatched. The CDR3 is CASSISRVSGPYNEQFF. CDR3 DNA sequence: TGTGCCAGCAGCATATCTCGGGTTAGCGGGCCCTACAATGAGCAGTTCTTC. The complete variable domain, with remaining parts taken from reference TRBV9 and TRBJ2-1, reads DSGVTQTPKHLITATGQRVTLRCSPRSGDLSVYWYQQSLDQGLQFLIQYYNGEERAKGNILERFSAQQFPDLHSELNLSSLELGDSALYFCASSISRVSGPYNEQFFGPGTRLTVL.

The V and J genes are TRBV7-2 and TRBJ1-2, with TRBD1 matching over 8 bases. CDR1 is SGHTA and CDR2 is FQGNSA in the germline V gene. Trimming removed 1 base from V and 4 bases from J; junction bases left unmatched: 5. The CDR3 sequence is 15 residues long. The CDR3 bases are TGTGCCAGCAGCTTAGTTACAGGGGGGACCTATGGCTACACCTTC. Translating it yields CASSLVTGGTYGYTF. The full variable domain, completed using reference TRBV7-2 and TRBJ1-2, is GAGVSQSPSNKVTEKGKDVELRCDPISGHTALYWYRQSLGQGLEFLIYFQGNSAPDKSGLPSDRFSAERTGGSVSTLTIQRTQQEDSAVYLCASSLVTGGTYGYTFGSGTRLTVV.

DNA of the CDR3: TGTGCCAGCAGCCTTTCAGCGGGGGCGGGTCACAATGAGCAGTTCTTC. This translates into CASSLSAGAGHNEQFF. The rearrangement uses TRBV7-3 and TRBJ2-1; TRBD2 matches 8 bases. Unmatched junction bases numbered 11, after V lost 5 bases and J lost 5 bases. The V gene's germline CDR1 is SGHTA and CDR2 FQGTGA. CDR3 length equals 16 residues.

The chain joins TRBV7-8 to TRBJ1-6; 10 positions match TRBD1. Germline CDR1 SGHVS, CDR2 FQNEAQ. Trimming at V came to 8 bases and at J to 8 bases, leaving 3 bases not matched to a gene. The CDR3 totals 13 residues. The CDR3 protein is CASGGTGDSPLHF. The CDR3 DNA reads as TGTGCCAGCGGAGGGACAGGGGATTCACCCCTCCACTTT. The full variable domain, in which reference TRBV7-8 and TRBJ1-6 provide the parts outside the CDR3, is GAGVSQSPRYKVAKRGQDVALRCDPISGHVSLFWYQQALGQGPEFLTYFQNEAQLDKSGLPSDRFFAERPEGSVSTLKIQRTQQEDSAVYLCASGGTGDSPLHFGNGTRLTVT.

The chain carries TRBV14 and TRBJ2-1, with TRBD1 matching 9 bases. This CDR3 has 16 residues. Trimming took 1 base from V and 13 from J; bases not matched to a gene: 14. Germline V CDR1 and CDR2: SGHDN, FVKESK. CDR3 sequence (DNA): TGTGCCAGCAGCCAAGGGACAGGGGTGGAGAGGAACTACCAGTTCTTC. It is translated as CASSQGTGVERNYQFF. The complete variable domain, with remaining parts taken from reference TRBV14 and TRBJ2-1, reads EAGVTQFPSHSVIEKGQTVTLRCDPISGHDNLYWYRRVMGKEIKFLLHFVKESKQDESGMPNNRFLAERTGGTYSTLKVQPAELEDSGVYFCASSQGTGVERNYQFFGPGTRLTVL.

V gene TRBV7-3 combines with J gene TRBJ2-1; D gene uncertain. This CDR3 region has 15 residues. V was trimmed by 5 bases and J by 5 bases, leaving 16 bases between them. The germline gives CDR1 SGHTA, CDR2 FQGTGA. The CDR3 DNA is TGTGCCAGCAGCCCTAATCTCGACAAGAACAATGAGCAGTTCTTC. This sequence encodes CASSPNLDKNNEQFF. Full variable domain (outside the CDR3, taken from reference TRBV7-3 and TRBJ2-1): GAGVSQTPSNKVTEKGKYVELRCDPISGHTALYWYRQSLGQGPEFLIYFQGTGAADDSGLPNDRFFAVRPEGSVSTLKIQRTERGDSAVYLCASSPNLDKNNEQFFGPGTRLTVL.

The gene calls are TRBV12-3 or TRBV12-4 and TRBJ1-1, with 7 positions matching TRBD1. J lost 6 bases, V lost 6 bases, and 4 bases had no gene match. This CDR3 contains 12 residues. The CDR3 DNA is TGTGCCAGCAGGGGACAGTCCTCTGAAGCTTTCTTT. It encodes CASRGQSSEAFF.

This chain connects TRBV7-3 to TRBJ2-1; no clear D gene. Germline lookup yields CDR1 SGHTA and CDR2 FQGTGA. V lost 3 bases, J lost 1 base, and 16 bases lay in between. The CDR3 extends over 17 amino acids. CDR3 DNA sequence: TGTGCCAGCAGCTTTGGTACGGCAAGACTTTCCTACAATGAGCAGTTCTTC. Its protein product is CASSFGTARLSYNEQFF.

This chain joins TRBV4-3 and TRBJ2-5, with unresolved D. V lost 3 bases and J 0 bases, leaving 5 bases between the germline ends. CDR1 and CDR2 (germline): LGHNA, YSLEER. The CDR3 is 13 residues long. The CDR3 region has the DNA TGCGCCAGCAGCCAGTCCTACCAAGAGACCCAGTACTTC. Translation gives CASSQSYQETQYF.

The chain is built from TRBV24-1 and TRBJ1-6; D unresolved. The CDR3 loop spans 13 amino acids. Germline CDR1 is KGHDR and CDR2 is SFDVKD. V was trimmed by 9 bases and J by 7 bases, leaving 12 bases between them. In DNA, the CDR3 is TGTGCCACCCAGAACTACGACAATTCACCCCTCCACTTT. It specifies CATQNYDNSPLHF.

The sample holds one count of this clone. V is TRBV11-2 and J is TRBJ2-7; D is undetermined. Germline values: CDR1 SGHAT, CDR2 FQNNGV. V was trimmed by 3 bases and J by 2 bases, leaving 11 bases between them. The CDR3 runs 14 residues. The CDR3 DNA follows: TGTGCCAGCAGCTTTTTTAGTGTTACCTACGAGCAGTACTTC. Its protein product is CASSFFSVTYEQYF.

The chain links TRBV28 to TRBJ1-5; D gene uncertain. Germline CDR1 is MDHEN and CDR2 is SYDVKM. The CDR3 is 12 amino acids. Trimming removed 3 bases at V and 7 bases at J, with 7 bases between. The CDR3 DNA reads TGTGCCAGCAGTTTGCTCGCGCAGCCCCAGCATTTT. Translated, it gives CASSLLAQPQHF.

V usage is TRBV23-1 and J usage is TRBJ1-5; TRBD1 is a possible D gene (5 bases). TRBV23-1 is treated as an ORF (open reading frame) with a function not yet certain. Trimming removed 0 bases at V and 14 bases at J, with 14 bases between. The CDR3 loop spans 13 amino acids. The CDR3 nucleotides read TGCGCCAGCAGTCAATCCGGGACTTCTATGGAGCATTTT. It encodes CASSQSGTSMEHF.

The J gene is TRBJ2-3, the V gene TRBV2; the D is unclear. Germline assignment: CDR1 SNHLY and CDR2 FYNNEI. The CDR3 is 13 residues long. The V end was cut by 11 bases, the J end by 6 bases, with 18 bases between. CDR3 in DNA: TGTGCCGCAACGAGGATTCCCGCGGATACGCAGTATTTT. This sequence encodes CAATRIPADTQYF.

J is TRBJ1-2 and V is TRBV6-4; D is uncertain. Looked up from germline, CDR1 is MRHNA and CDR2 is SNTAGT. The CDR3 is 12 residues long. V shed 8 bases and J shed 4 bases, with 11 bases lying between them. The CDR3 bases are TGTGCCAGCTGGTCATCGGGCTATGGCTACACCTTC. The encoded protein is CASWSSGYGYTF.

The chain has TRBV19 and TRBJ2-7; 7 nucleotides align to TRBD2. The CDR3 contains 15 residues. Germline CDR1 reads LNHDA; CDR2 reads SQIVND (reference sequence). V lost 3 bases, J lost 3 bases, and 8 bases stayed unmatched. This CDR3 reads CASSILLAGFYEQYF. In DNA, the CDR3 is TGTGCCAGTAGTATTCTTTTAGCGGGCTTCTACGAGCAGTACTTC.